This T cell receptor beta chain is drawn from a study of T cell responses to AZD1222 COVID-19 vaccine. Study results and limitations: Donors were largely white British and mainly female; clonal diversity was possibly underestimated. The repertoires were collected only after the peak T cell response.

As for this clone: Its antigen is as yet unknown.

Sequencing used immunoSEQ multiplex PCR; TCRdb keeps in-frame clones, though not all of them. Of 100,000 or so clones in the sample, approximately 84% are singletons; the top ten hold about 15%. CDR3 size: 15 residues. In germline, CDR1 is GTSNPN, CDR2 SVGIG (reference sequence). V dropped 1 base and J dropped 9; count of bases not matched to a gene: 7. The receptor was derived from an adult in good health. The specimen comprised peripheral blood, sampled on day 0 of AZD1222 vaccination. The genes are TRBV30 and TRBJ2-1, with 12 bases fitting TRBD2. This chain's CDR3 is CAWSGRGLAGGEQFF. In DNA form, the CDR3 reads TGTGCCTGGAGTGGGAGGGGACTAGCGGGCGGTGAGCAGTTCTTC.